These 9 T cell receptor beta chains came from one sample sequenced in a study of T cell repertoires in cytomegalovirus infection. TCRdb re-derived calls from the reads in MiXCR, one entry per CDR3 protein. The sample carries about 890,000 distinct CDR3 sequences, approximately 32% recorded once. These receptors have no known antigen. Material: cultured CD8+ T cells from PBMCs, obtained from culture after CMV antigen stimulation. These receptors were obtained from a human donor in good health (CMV status not recorded). Some clones in this sample may be carry-over from other donors' samples.

This clonotype showed up just a few times. The CDR3 region is CASSSGQGLVGGEQFF. The CDR3 region has the DNA TGTGCCAGCAGCTCAGGACAGGGGTTGGTTGGGGGTGAGCAGTTCTTC. The chain joins TRBV7-9 to TRBJ2-1; 9 nucleotides align to TRBD1. Losses at the gene ends were 4 bases for V and 9 bases for J; bases not matched to a gene: 13. This CDR3 spans 16 amino acids. The germline CDR1 and CDR2 sequences are SEHNR and FQNEAQ (reference sequence).

This clonotype has at least ten counts. V usage is TRBV7-8 and J usage is TRBJ2-2, with a possible D match to TRBD1 (5 bases). The CDR3 covers 17 residues. V lost 6 bases and J 8 bases, leaving 25 bases between the germline ends. Per the germline V gene, CDR1 is SGHVS and CDR2 is FQNEAQ. The CDR3 DNA follows: TGTGCCAGCAGGAAACATCAGGGTGGGCGCCGACCTGGGGAGCTGTTTTTT. As protein: CASRKHQGGRRPGELFF.

This clonotype was picked up a small number of times. The rearrangement joins TRBV7-9 to TRBJ2-7; 12 bases match TRBD2. From germline, CDR1 is SEHNR and CDR2 FQNEAQ (reference sequence). The CDR3 has 16 amino acids. After removal of 4 bases from V and 4 bases from J, the junction contained 8 bases not matched to a gene. The CDR3 spells CASSSGLAGSKYEQYF. For the CDR3, the DNA is TGTGCCAGCAGCTCTGGACTAGCGGGGTCGAAATACGAGCAGTACTTC.

This clonotype was counted between two and nine times. The V gene is TRBV2, the J gene TRBJ1-4; D remains ambiguous. The CDR3 is made up of 13 amino acids. Germline CDR1 SNHLY, CDR2 FYNNEI. V was trimmed by 8 bases and J by 6 bases, leaving 13 bases between them. As DNA, the CDR3 is TGTGCCAGCTTTGGGTTCGGGGATGAAAAACTGTTTTTT. It encodes CASFGFGDEKLFF.

The chain links TRBV12-3 or TRBV12-4 to TRBJ2-7; possibly TRBD2 for D (5 bases). This CDR3 region has 14 residues. The V end lost 6 bases, the J end lost 0 bases, and 12 bases lay between the germline ends. The CDR3 coding sequence is TGTGCCAGCAGCACTAGGCCCGACTCCTACGAGCAGTACTTC. This gives the protein CASSTRPDSYEQYF.

The chain is built from TRBV7-6 and TRBJ2-3; 10 bases fit TRBD2. The CDR3 extends over 15 amino acids. In germline, CDR1 is SGHVS, CDR2 FNYEAQ. The V gene end was trimmed by 6 bases and the J gene end by 4 bases; junction bases not matched to a gene: 7. The chain's CDR3 is CASSRSGGAADTQYF. CDR3 DNA: TGTGCCAGCAGTAGGAGCGGGGGGGCGGCAGATACGCAGTATTTT. The full variable domain, its missing parts supplied by reference TRBV7-6 and TRBJ2-3, is GAGVSQSPRYKVTKRGQDVALRCDPISGHVSLYWYRQALGQGPEFLTYFNYEAQQDKSGLPNDRFSAERPEGSISTLTIQRTEQRDSAMYRCASSRSGGAADTQYFGPGTRLTVL.

A few counts support this clonotype. J is TRBJ1-1 and V is TRBV6-1, with D tentatively TRBD1 (5 bases). CDR1 and CDR2 from the germline V gene are MNHNS and SASEGT. The CDR3 length is 14 residues. Deletions cut 3 bases from V and 0 bases from J, with 8 bases between. DNA of the CDR3: TGTGCCAGCAGTGAGCGGGGGGTGAACACTGAAGCTTTCTTT. It codes for CASSERGVNTEAFF.

This clonotype was detected a few times. The CDR3 bases are TGCAGCGTTACAAGGGGGCTCAACTATGGCTACACCTTC. Translating it yields CSVTRGLNYGYTF. This rearrangement joins TRBV29-1 to TRBJ1-2; 7 bases agree with TRBD1. The CDR3 is 13 amino acids. V lost 5 bases, J lost 2 bases, and 5 bases stayed unmatched. Germline CDR1 SQVTM, CDR2 ANQGSEA.

A few counts support this clonotype. This chain joins TRBV7-9 and TRBJ2-1, with 7 positions matching TRBD1. Trimming took 5 bases from V and 4 from J; bases not matched to a gene: 8. This CDR3 spans 15 amino acids. The germline V gene encodes CDR1 SEHNR and CDR2 FQNEAQ (reference sequence). CDR3 region: CASSTGDRLYNEQFF. The CDR3 nucleotides read TGTGCCAGCAGCACAGGGGATAGGCTGTACAATGAGCAGTTCTTC.